This T cell receptor (beta chain) was sequenced in a study of blood T cell repertoires in COVID-19. Study-wide context: Italy, Spain and the United States were the sources of the convalescent and acute COVID-19 samples.

Individuals aged roughly 18 to 95 years were recruited from 24 US areas. Participant-given clinical history determined each cohort assignment. The authors' processing: Estimates of nucleated cell counts were drawn from the amplification of reference gene primers. Assay used: immunoSEQ multiplex PCR; TCRdb lists only in-frame clones, some missing. V and J calls and clone size are copied from that table; D and trimming were computed from the DNA. This repertoire shows approximately 300,000 clones, about 85% found once; its top ten account for around 2%. From germline, CDR1 is SGHNT and CDR2 YYREEE (reference sequence). V was pared by 0 bases and J by 3 bases, with 6 bases of the junction left unmatched. The CDR3 consists of 16 residues.

The receptor was isolated from a woman between 25 and 40 years old who had been exposed to COVID-19. The sequencing sample was made of PBMCs or T cells enriched from blood (not recorded which). This chain connects TRBV5-4 to TRBJ2-5, with TRBD2 matching over 9 bases. The CDR3: CASSLVGLAGKETQYF. CDR3 nucleotides: TGTGCCAGCAGCTTGGTTGGGCTAGCGGGAAAAGAGACCCAGTACTTC.